The T cell receptor beta chain under discussion was sequenced for a study of T-cell memory formation after mild COVID-19 (dated by TCRdb to the early 2020s). At the level of the whole study: Most TCR sequence clusters were specific to one of the two donors. The cohort was made up of two young adult volunteers, one female and one male, who were previously healthy. Longitudinal TCRalpha and TCRbeta repertoire sequencing tracked T-cell clones expanding and contracting after mild COVID-19 in a couple of donors. The investigation overall reported the following: The detection of some responding clones in pre-infection memory suggests that pre-existing cross-reactive memory T cells joined the SARS-CoV-2 response. Contracting CD4+ clones were found mainly in CM and EM memory subsets, while CD8+ clones were enriched in EMRA. The study included only a couple of mild cases, and larger cohorts that include severe cases with pre-infection samples were judged to be necessary. Balanced CD4/CD8 phenotypes were observed for clones contracting from day 15 to 85, whereas a bias towards CD4+ was observed for a second wave of clones expanding from day 15 to 37. The second-wave clones that peaked on day 37 were not confirmed to be SARS-CoV-2 specific.

Sequencing instrument: Illumina NovaSeq 6000. TCRalpha and TCRbeta cDNA libraries were built by 5'RACE with constant-segment primers, adding sample barcodes and unique molecular identifiers. Trizol reagent was used to extract RNA from every sample. Amplification of the libraries took two PCR steps, and the second step added a second sample barcode plus Illumina TruSeq adapters. The libraries were sequenced on an Illumina NovaSeq using 2 x 150 bp paired-end reads. Per the authors' processing: Reads were demultiplexed and collapsed into UMI-guided consensus sequences with migec v1.2.7. Using mixcr v2.1.11, UMI consensuses were aligned to TRA and TRB V and J templates and then assembled into clonotypes. A clonotype was counted as expanded or contracted only when both edgeR and NoisET called the clonotype significant, with the noise models trained on biological replicates. For edgeR calls, the cutoffs were a false discovery rate-adjusted p below 0.01 and a log2 fold-change threshold of 1. As an exploratory analysis of dynamics, PCA with hierarchical clustering was applied to max-normalized trajectories of the 1000 most abundant clonotypes. Separately sequenced CD4+ and CD8+ repertoires were used to assign a CD4 or CD8 phenotype to each responding clone. The public sequencing data were trimmed at Q25 with fastp and processed into clonotypes with MiXCR by TCRdb, which kept only in-frame beta chains. Every entry covers one CDR3 protein and lists the most common genes and DNA from its rows. TCRdb, not the authors, supplied the V and J calls. This sample holds about 210,000 distinct CDR3 sequences; 27% were observed only once. The ten largest clones add up to about an eighth of the sample.

Ficoll-Paque density gradient centrifugation was the method used to isolate PBMCs. Of note for this clonotype: The specificity of this receptor is unknown. Per-base quality was not reported, and no clone a single base away is much larger than it.

This TCR derives from an adult woman who had mild COVID-19 (a few samples of this study predate the infection). The sample titles of this study are shuffled in the database, so cell type and time point are left out; the donor was told from shared clones. Sequenced sample: PBMCs or a T cell subset sorted from them (not recorded which).

The nucleotide sequence is TGTGCCAGCAGCTTCCGACCAGGGGGGGTGACCTACAATGAGCAGTTCTTC. It translates to CASSFRPGGVTYNEQFF. The chain joins TRBV7-2 to TRBJ2-1; the D call could be TRBD1 or TRBD2, with each sharing 7 bases. The germline V gene provides CDR1 SGHTA and CDR2 FQGNSA. The CDR3 covers 17 residues, taking in both the cysteine and the phenylalanine. Here the CDR3 DNA is all that survives: 51 bases in frame from base 1. V loses 3 bases of germline sequence and J loses 2 bases, and the interval between the two ends is 17 bases.